This T cell receptor (beta chain) derives from a study of post-analysis software for immune sequencing data. General study findings and limits: Higher frequency in patients than in controls was seen for five TRBV segments, with TRBV5-6, TRBV5-1 and TRBV20-1 among them.

cDNA libraries of TCR beta carried unique molecular identifiers. MiXCR, applied by TCRdb to the PCR reads, yields one record per CDR3 protein. The repertoire consists of hundreds of thousands of distinct CDR3 sequences, with 55% to 70% occurring once and the leading ten covering roughly 12%. Germline CDR1 and CDR2: LGHNT and FRNRAP. Trimming left V 6 bases short and J 8 bases short, with 11 bases between. The CDR3 runs to 12 residues. Remarks on this clonotype: The antigen remains unidentified.

The genes are TRBV12-5 and TRBJ2-1; possibly TRBD1 for D (6 bases). The clonotype comes from a girl aged 2 to 10 with multiple sclerosis. What was sequenced was blood. DNA of the CDR3: TGTGCTAGTGGAGAAGGGGGTGATGAGCAGTTCTTC. This encodes CASGEGGDEQFF.